Listed here are 13 T cell receptor beta chains from one sample, sequenced in a study of blood T cell repertoires in COVID-19. The repertoire was sequenced with immunoSEQ multiplex PCR; TCRdb's copy has only in-frame clones and lacks some. This sample has around 240,000 clones, with approximately 86% found just once. Material for sequencing was peripheral blood. Every receptor here comes from a woman aged 25 to 39 who had recovered from COVID-19.

The rearrangement links TRBV6-5 to TRBJ1-5, with a tentative D call TRBD1 (5 bases). V was clipped by 8 bases and J by 5 bases, with 16 bases between them. CDR3 length: 14 residues. Germline V gene data show CDR1 as MNHEY and CDR2 as SVGAGI. CDR3 sequence: CASSVAGSYQPQHF. For the CDR3, the DNA is TGTGCCAGCTCAGTGGCAGGGTCTTATCAGCCCCAGCATTTT.

The rearrangement uses TRBV12-5 and TRBJ2-7; 8 bases align to TRBD2. The CDR3 length is 14 residues. The junction had 5 bases not matched to a gene; V was cut back by 3 bases and J by 4 bases. CDR1 is LGHNT and CDR2 is FRNRAP in the germline V gene. The CDR3 reads CASGLTSGGYEQYF. CDR3 DNA: TGTGCTAGTGGTTTAACAAGCGGGGGTTACGAGCAGTACTTC. Complete variable domain (other parts from reference TRBV12-5 and TRBJ2-7): DARVTQTPRHKVTEMGQEVTMRCQPILGHNTVFWYRQTMMQGLELLAYFRNRAPLDDSGMPKDRFSAEMPDATLATLKIQPSEPRDSAVYFCASGLTSGGYEQYFGPGTRLTVT.

Comment on this clone: Other DNA sequences of this sample code for an identical CDR3. This chain links TRBV5-1 with TRBJ2-1; 11 bases line up with TRBD1. Unmatched junction bases numbered 4, after V lost 4 bases and J lost 7 bases. Germline V gene sequence: CDR1 SGHRS, CDR2 YFSETQ. The CDR3 sequence is 14 residues long. CDR3 bases: TGCGCCAGCAGCCCCGGGACAGGGGGGAATGAGCAGTTCTTC. This translates into CASSPGTGGNEQFF.

In this sample, this clone turned up once. The CDR3 nucleotides are TGTGCCAGCAGTGAAGCCTTAGCGGGGGAGGAGACCCAGTACTTC. Its protein is CASSEALAGEETQYF. The chain couples TRBV2 to TRBJ2-5, with 9 nucleotides matching TRBD2. The CDR3 has 15 amino acids. V lost 0 bases, J lost 5 bases, and 4 bases stayed unmatched. Germline CDR1 is SNHLY and CDR2 is FYNNEI.

The CDR3, as DNA: TGTGCCAGCAGGGACCTACTAGCGGGGGGGAATGATGAGCAGTTCTTC. This codes for CASRDLLAGGNDEQFF. The genes are TRBV27 and TRBJ2-1; 13 bases agree with TRBD2. The V gene's germline CDR1 is MNHEY and CDR2 SMNVEV (reference sequence). The V and J ends lost 6 bases and 8 bases, in that order; junction bases with no gene match: 10. The CDR3 has 16 residues.

This chain connects TRBV6-2 or TRBV6-3 to TRBJ1-2; 9 nucleotides line up with TRBD1. CDR1 and CDR2 from the germline V gene are MNHEY and SVGEGT. This CDR3 spans 14 amino acids. V shed 6 bases, J shed 3 bases, and the junction held 5 bases outside the gene matches. CDR3 sequence (DNA): TGTGCCAGCAGCCCACGGACAGGGGACTATGGCTACACCTTC. Its protein is CASSPRTGDYGYTF.

This clone showed up just once. The J gene is TRBJ1-1, the V gene TRBV7-2, with no clear D. The CDR3 contains 16 residues. Trimming took off 2 bases at V and 1 base at J, with 14 bases between the two ends. The germline gives CDR1 SGHTA, CDR2 FQGNSA. CDR3 in DNA: TGTGCCAGCAGCTTAAGTTCGGCAGCGTCGAACACTGAAGCTTTCTTT. As protein: CASSLSSAASNTEAFF.

The rearrangement uses TRBV7-9 and TRBJ2-7, with D possibly TRBD2 on 7 matching bases. This CDR3 has 15 residues. Germline-derived CDR1 and CDR2 are SEHNR and FQNEAQ (reference sequence). The V end lost 1 base, the J end lost 2 bases, and 12 bases lay between the germline ends. DNA for the CDR3: TGTGCCAGCAGCTTAGGGGCGGGGGCCACCTACGAGCAGTACTTC. Translation gives CASSLGAGATYEQYF. Looking up the rest from reference TRBV7-9 and TRBJ2-7 gives the full variable domain: DTGVSQNPRHKITKRGQNVTFRCDPISEHNRLYWYRQTLGQGPEFLTYFQNEAQLEKSRLLSDRFSAERPKGSFSTLEIQRTEQGDSAMYLCASSLGAGATYEQYFGPGTRLTVT.

This sequence joins TRBV7-9 and TRBJ2-5; 11 bases line up with TRBD2. Trimming at V came to 4 bases and at J to 2 bases, leaving 9 bases not matched to a gene. This CDR3 spans 17 amino acids. CDR1 is SEHNR, CDR2 FQNEAQ, per germline (reference sequence). This CDR3 reads CASSSAPGLAEQETQYF. The CDR3 DNA sequence: TGTGCCAGCAGCTCAGCACCGGGACTAGCGGAACAAGAGACCCAGTACTTC. Using reference TRBV7-9 and TRBJ2-5 for the parts outside the CDR3, the full variable domain is DTGVSQNPRHKITKRGQNVTFRCDPISEHNRLYWYRQTLGQGPEFLTYFQNEAQLEKSRLLSDRFSAERPKGSFSTLEIQRTEQGDSAMYLCASSSAPGLAEQETQYFGPGTRLLVL.

The genes are TRBV12-3 or TRBV12-4 and TRBJ2-2; D is ambiguous. This CDR3 spans 12 amino acids. Trimming pared 5 bases from V and 7 bases from J, leaving 8 bases between. The CDR3 reads CASSGLNGELFF. The CDR3 nucleotides read TGTGCCAGCAGTGGCCTTAACGGGGAGCTGTTTTTT.

The J gene is TRBJ2-5, the V gene TRBV27; the D gene is possibly TRBD1 (5 bases). The CDR3 spans 14 residues. The ends were cut back, 8 bases at V and 5 bases at J, with 18 bases in the middle. Looked up from germline, CDR1 is MNHEY and CDR2 is SMNVEV (reference sequence). The CDR3 DNA is TGTGCCAGCGCCACTTGGGGCCGCCGGGAGACCCAGTACTTC. Protein sequence: CASATWGRRETQYF.

This chain joins TRBV5-1 and TRBJ2-2; the D is unclear. Between the trimmed V and J ends, which lost 4 bases and 7 bases, there was a span of 11 bases. Germline values: CDR1 SGHRS, CDR2 YFSETQ. The CDR3 is made up of 13 amino acids. CDR3 in DNA: TGCGCCAGCAGCCTAGTAGTGGACGGGGAGCTGTTTTTT. It specifies CASSLVVDGELFF.

CDR3 coding DNA: TGTGCCAGTAGGTCGACAGGCCTGAGGACTGAAGCTTTCTTT. Its translation: CASRSTGLRTEAFF. This chain joins TRBV19 and TRBJ1-1, with D perhaps matching TRBD1 (6 bases). The CDR3 loop spans 14 amino acids. Deletions cut 6 bases from V and 5 bases from J, with 16 bases between. The germline gives CDR1 LNHDA, CDR2 SQIVND (reference sequence).